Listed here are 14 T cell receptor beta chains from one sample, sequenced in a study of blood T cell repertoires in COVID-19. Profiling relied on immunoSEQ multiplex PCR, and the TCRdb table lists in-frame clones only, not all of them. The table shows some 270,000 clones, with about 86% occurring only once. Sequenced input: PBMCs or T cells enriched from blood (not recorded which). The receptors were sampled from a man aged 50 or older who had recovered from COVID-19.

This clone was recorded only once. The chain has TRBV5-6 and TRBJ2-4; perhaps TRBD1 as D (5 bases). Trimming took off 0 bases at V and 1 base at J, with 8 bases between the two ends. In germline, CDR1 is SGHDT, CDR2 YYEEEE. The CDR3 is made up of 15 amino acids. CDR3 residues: CASSLGQWAKNIQYF. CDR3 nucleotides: TGTGCCAGCAGCTTGGGACAGTGGGCCAAAAACATTCAGTACTTC.

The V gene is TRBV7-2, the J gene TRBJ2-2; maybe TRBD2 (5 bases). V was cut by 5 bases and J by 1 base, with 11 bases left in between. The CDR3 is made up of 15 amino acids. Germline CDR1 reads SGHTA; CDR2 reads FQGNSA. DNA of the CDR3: TGTGCCAGCAGCCCCGCGGGCCTGAACACCGGGGAGCTGTTTTTT. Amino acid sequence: CASSPAGLNTGELFF. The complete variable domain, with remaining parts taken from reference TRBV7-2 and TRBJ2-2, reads GAGVSQSPSNKVTEKGKDVELRCDPISGHTALYWYRQSLGQGLEFLIYFQGNSAPDKSGLPSDRFSAERTGGSVSTLTIQRTQQEDSAVYLCASSPAGLNTGELFFGEGSRLTVL.

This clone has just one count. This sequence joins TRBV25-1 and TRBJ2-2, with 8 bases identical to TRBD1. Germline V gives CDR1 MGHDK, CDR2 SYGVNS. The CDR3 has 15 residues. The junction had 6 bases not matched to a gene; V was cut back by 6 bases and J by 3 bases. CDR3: CASRLTGAHTGELFF. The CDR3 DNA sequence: TGTGCCAGCAGGCTGACAGGGGCACACACCGGGGAGCTGTTTTTT.

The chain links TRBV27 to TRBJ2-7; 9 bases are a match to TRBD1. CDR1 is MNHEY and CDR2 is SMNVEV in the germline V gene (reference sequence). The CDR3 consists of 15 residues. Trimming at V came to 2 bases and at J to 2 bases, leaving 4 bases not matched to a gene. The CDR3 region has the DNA TGTGCCAGCAGTTTAAGGGACAGGGCTGCCTACGAGCAGTACTTC. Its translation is CASSLRDRAAYEQYF.

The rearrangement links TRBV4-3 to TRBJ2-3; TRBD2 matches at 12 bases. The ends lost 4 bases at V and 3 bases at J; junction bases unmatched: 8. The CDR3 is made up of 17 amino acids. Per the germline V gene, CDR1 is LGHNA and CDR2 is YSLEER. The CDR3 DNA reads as TGCGCCAGCAGCCGTAACCTAGCGGGAGGGTTGACAGATACGCAGTATTTT. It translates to CASSRNLAGGLTDTQYF.

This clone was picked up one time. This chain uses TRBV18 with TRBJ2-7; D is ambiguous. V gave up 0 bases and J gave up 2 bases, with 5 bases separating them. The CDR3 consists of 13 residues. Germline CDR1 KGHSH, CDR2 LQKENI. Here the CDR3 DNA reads TGTGCCAGCTCACCACCTCAAACCTACGAGCAGTACTTC. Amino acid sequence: CASSPPQTYEQYF.

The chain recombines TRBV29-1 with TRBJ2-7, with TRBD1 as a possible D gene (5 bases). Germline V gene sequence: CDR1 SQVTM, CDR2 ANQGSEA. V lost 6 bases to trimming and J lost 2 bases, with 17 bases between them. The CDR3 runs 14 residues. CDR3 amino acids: CSVQGRGYPYEQYF. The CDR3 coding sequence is TGCAGCGTCCAAGGTAGGGGTTACCCCTACGAGCAGTACTTC.

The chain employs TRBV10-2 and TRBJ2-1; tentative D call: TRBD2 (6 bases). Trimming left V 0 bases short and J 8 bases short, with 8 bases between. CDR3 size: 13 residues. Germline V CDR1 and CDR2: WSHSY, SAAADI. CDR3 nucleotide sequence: TGCGCCAGCAGTGAGTCGACTAGACATGAGCAGTTCTTC. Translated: CASSESTRHEQFF.

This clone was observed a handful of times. CDR3 sequence reads: CASGLAPAGELFF. The CDR3 nucleotides are TGTGCTAGTGGTTTGGCCCCCGCAGGGGAACTGTTTTTT. This chain uses TRBV12-5 with TRBJ1-4, with D possibly TRBD1 on 6 matching bases. The CDR3 is made up of 13 amino acids. The V gene lost 1 base and the J gene lost 12 bases, with 12 bases spanning the gap. From germline, CDR1 is LGHNT and CDR2 FRNRAP. Filled out from reference TRBV12-5 and TRBJ1-4, the complete variable domain reads DARVTQTPRHKVTEMGQEVTMRCQPILGHNTVFWYRQTMMQGLELLAYFRNRAPLDDSGMPKDRFSAEMPDATLATLKIQPSEPRDSAVYFCASGLAPAGELFFGSGTQLSVL.

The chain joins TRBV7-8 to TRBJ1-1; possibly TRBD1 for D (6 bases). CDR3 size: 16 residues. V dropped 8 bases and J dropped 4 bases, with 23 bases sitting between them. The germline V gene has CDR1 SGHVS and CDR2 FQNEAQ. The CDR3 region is CASCGGWGHGGTEAFF. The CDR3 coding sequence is TGTGCCAGCTGCGGAGGGTGGGGGCACGGAGGCACTGAAGCTTTCTTT.

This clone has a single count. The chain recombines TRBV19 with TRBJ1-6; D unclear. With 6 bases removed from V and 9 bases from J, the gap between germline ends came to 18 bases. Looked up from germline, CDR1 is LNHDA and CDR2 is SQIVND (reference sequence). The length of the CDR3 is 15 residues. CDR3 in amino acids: CASSSSRGGVSPLHF. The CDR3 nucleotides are TGTGCCAGTAGCTCAAGTCGGGGAGGTGTTTCACCCCTCCACTTT.

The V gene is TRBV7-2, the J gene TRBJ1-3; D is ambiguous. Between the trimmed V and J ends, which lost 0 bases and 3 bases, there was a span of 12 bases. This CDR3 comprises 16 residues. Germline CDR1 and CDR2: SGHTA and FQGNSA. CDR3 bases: TGTGCCAGCAGCTTAGCGCGAACGCCGGTTGGAAACACCATATATTTT. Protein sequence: CASSLARTPVGNTIYF.

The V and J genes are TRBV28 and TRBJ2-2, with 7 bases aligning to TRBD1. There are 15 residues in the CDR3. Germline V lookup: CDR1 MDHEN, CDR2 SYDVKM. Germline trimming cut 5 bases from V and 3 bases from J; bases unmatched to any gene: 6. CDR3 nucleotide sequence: TGTGCCAGCAGTGCACAGGGGCGGTACACCGGGGAGCTGTTTTTT. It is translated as CASSAQGRYTGELFF.

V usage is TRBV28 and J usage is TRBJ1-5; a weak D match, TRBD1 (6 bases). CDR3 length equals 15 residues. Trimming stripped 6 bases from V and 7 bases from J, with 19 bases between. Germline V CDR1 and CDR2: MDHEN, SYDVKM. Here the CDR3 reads CASSYPSGQGQPQHF. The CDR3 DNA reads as TGTGCCAGCAGCTACCCCTCGGGGCAGGGGCAGCCCCAGCATTTT. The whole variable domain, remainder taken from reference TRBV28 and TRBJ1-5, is DVKVTQSSRYLVKRTGEKVFLECVQDMDHENMFWYRQDPGLGLRLIYFSYDVKMKEKGDIPEGYSVSREKKERFSLILESASTNQTSMYLCASSYPSGQGQPQHFGDGTRLSIL.